The entry that follows covers one T cell receptor beta chain sequence. Its antigen is unknown. The source of the sample is a study of cytomegalovirus exposure and HLA in healthy donors. Study summary: The early release's HLA-typed donors yielded approximately 85 million unique TCRs.

PCR amplification relied on 60 Vbeta primers (plus 13 Jbeta primers). Only in-frame clones appear in the TCRdb table, and some are missing; sequencing was by immunoSEQ multiplex PCR. In the table there are roughly 100,000 clones, 60% to 80% of which are singletons. Study-wide findings and caveats: Sequencing likely caused a cluster of highly shared sequence variants. Investigators reported 150 to 200 TCR beta chains as tied to cytomegalovirus. Sequencing depth across donors, presence/absence analyses assumed, was roughly uniform.

The V gene's germline CDR1 is KGHSH and CDR2 LQKENI. Trimming took 2 bases from V and 9 from J; bases not matched to a gene: 10. The CDR3 is 15 residues long. Sample: PBMCs. This sequence originates from a female donor in good health and CMV-seronegative. The gene calls are TRBV18 and TRBJ1-5, with TRBD1 identical over 7 bases. The CDR3 sequence: CASSPSNRGGLPQHF. The CDR3 region has the DNA TGTGCCAGCTCACCATCGAACAGGGGAGGTCTGCCCCAGCATTTT.